The TCR beta chain described here comes from a study of T cell responses to AZD1222 COVID-19 vaccine (dated by TCRdb to about 2021). A note on the overall study: AZD1222 recipients whose second dose came at about 4 weeks and those whose second dose came at about 12 weeks were combined into one group, since spike-specific TCR depth and breadth did not differ between the two schedules. Trial participants were enrolled into age subgroups of 18-55, 56-69 and 70-plus years, which contained approximately 150, 28 and 58 TCR-sequenced participants, respectively. A total of over 230 trial participants underwent TCR sequencing, of whom about 200 had received two doses of AZD1222 and roughly 26 had received two doses of the MenACWY control vaccine. What the research found in general, with its limitations: Because no day 14 peak-response samples were available, the repertoires could be characterized only after the peak T cell response. Conclusions about previously exposed vaccinees are limited, since just six AZD1222 recipients were seropositive for SARS-CoV-2 at baseline. Reportedly, close to half of the unique spike-specific TCRs recognized epitopes lying outside the regions that are mutated in the B.1.351 and B.1.1.7 variants. The vaccine-associated CD4 TCRs covered the entire spike protein, and the dominant responses fell in regions 160-218 and 743-854. Participants were mostly white British and included more females than males, and it was suggested by the authors that clonal diversity may have been underestimated. After two AZD1222 doses, spike-specific TCR breadth and depth were significantly higher than at day 0 and than in MenACWY recipients. In the small 56-69-year group, the increase in depth fell short of significance, most likely because of low power.

To note about this clone: Its antigen is not yet known. No base quality values were provided; no much bigger clone lies one nucleotide off.

The CDR3 regions of human TCRbeta chains were subjected to immunosequencing. Per the source publication's procedure: Repertoire TCRs were checked for matches against a reference library of SARS-CoV-2-specific TCRs that had been generated using the MIRA antigen-specificity platform. Breadth was defined as the fraction of unique TCRs that were SARS-CoV-2-associated, and depth was defined as the fraction of total T cells that were SARS-CoV-2-associated. Using the MIRA data, each spike-specific TCR was mapped to the spike region that the TCR reacts to and placed in a CD4 or CD8 class. Log10-transformed breadth and depth values were compared by one-way ANOVA with Sidak's multiple comparisons tests. TCRdb retrieved this table from immuneACCESS and kept in-frame rearrangements only. Not all clones are present; in checked studies, unresolved V genes account for under half, and no reason is known for the remainder. V and J calls and clone size are as listed in that table; D and trimming were resolved from the DNA. The sample table holds fewer than 120,000 clones, of which about 87% were seen once. The ten largest account for around 1.5% of the sample.

The time point label for this specimen denotes: baseline before first vaccination. Vaccinee samples came from UK trials COV001 and COV002, including a single-blind randomized controlled phase 2/3 trial of AZD1222 (ChAdOx1 nCoV-19) in healthy adults. Trial participant PBMC samples were collected at day 0 and day 28 after the second dose for TCRbeta chain sequencing. The germline V gene gives CDR1 as SGDLS and CDR2 as YYNGEE. There are 15 amino acids in the CDR3, from cysteine to phenylalanine inclusive. Only the CDR3 DNA is retained, 45 bases long and in frame from the first base. V loses 0 bases, J loses 3 bases, and the germline ends lie 9 bases apart.

This receptor was taken from an adult in good health. The rearrangement combines TRBV9 with TRBJ2-2, with TRBD1 tentatively as D gene (5 bases match). The sequences come from peripheral blood, collected on day 0 of AZD1222 vaccination. The CDR3 is CASSVGQGYTGELFF. The nucleotide sequence is TGTGCCAGCAGCGTAGGGCAGGGCTACACCGGGGAGCTGTTTTTT.